This entry concerns a single T cell receptor (beta chain). Its specificity is not known. This CDR3 is 16 amino acids long. Trimming cost V 4 bases and J 8 bases; bases outside gene matches: 13. Germline CDR1 reads KGHSH; CDR2 reads LQKENI. This sample is part of a study of T-cell memory formation after mild COVID-19. Study in general: TCR clusters were mostly confined to one donor each.

Findings and limits, study-wide: CD4+ bias marked clones expanding day 15 to 37, unlike balanced contracting clones.

TCR alpha and TCR beta cDNA libraries carrying sample barcodes and UMIs were produced by 5'RACE using constant-segment primers. TCRdb analysed the 5' RACE reads with MiXCR anew, one entry per CDR3 protein. The table shows 120,000 or so distinct CDR3 sequences, with 16% occurring only once. Specimen: PBMCs or a T cell subset sorted from them (not recorded which). The chain couples TRBV18 to TRBJ1-4; 7 bases agree with TRBD1. The receptor comes from an adult woman who had mild COVID-19 (a few samples of this study predate the infection). Cell type and time point are not known. This chain's CDR3 is CASSRFTGELSEKLFF. In nucleotides, the CDR3 is TGTGCCAGCTCACGTTTCACAGGGGAGCTGAGCGAAAAACTGTTTTTT. The full variable domain, in which reference TRBV18 and TRBJ1-4 provide the parts outside the CDR3, is NAGVMQNPRHLVRRRGQEARLRCSPMKGHSHVYWYRQLPEEGLKFMVYLQKENIIDESGMPKERFSAEFPKEGPSILRIQQVVRGDSAAYFCASSRFTGELSEKLFFGSGTQLSVL.